This TCR beta chain was sequenced in a study of blood T cell repertoires in COVID-19. About the study: Specimens from acute and convalescent COVID-19 originated in the United States, Italy and Spain. The cDNA or gDNA used as material had been derived from T cells, B-cell-depleted T cells, or PBMCs.

Per the study methods: For nucleated cells, counts were estimated from reference gene primer amplification. TCRdb's table, derived via immunoSEQ multiplex PCR, lists solely in-frame clones and lacks some. That table furnishes V, J and clone size, whereas the DNA furnished D and trimming. Seen here are about 190,000 clones, roughly 80% observed once, and the top ten hold roughly 5%. Germline-derived CDR1 and CDR2 are MDHEN and SYDVKM. V lost 6 bases and J 6 bases, leaving 14 bases between the germline ends. The CDR3 length is 13 residues. This clonotype was sampled from a woman aged 25 to 39 with acute or convalescent COVID-19. V is TRBV28 and J is TRBJ1-1, with D uncertain. The sequenced material came from peripheral blood. DNA for the CDR3: TGTGCCAGCAGCCCCCCGGGGAGCGCTGAAGCTTTCTTT. Amino acid sequence: CASSPPGSAEAFF.